This entry lists 9 T cell receptor beta chains sequenced from one sample in a study of blood T cell repertoires in COVID-19. The method was immunoSEQ multiplex PCR; TCRdb's version includes in-frame clones alone and lacks a portion of them. The repertoire includes tens of thousands of clones, 75% to 90% of them detected once, and around 17% sits in the top ten. Sequenced material: peripheral blood. These receptors originate from a human donor in a cohort sampled during active COVID-19.

The rearrangement joins TRBV6-2 or TRBV6-3 to TRBJ1-4; a possible D gene is TRBD1 (5 bases). Germline V gene lookup returns CDR1 MNHEY and CDR2 SVGEGT. V shed 5 bases and J shed 3 bases, with 13 bases lying between them. This CDR3 comprises 15 residues. CDR3: CASSDSGYSNEKLFF. The CDR3 DNA reads as TGTGCCAGCAGTGATTCAGGGTACTCTAATGAAAAACTGTTTTTT.

The CDR3 nucleotides are TGTGCCAGCAGCACCGGACAGGCCTTCGGCGGCTACACCTTC. Its translation: CASSTGQAFGGYTF. This chain joins TRBV5-6 and TRBJ1-2; 7 bases agree with TRBD1. The V and J ends lost 4 bases and 8 bases, in that order; junction bases with no gene match: 11. Looked up from germline, CDR1 is SGHDT and CDR2 is YYEEEE. The CDR3 is 14 residues long.

This sequence joins TRBV6-2 or TRBV6-3 and TRBJ2-7; D is possibly TRBD1 (5 bases). Germline values: CDR1 MNHEY, CDR2 SVGEGT. This CDR3 region has 18 residues. Trimming stripped 0 bases from V and 0 bases from J, with 18 bases between. The CDR3 nucleotides are TGTGCCAGCAGTTACTCGAGGTCAGTCAGGGCAAGCTCCTACGAGCAGTACTTC. Its translation: CASSYSRSVRASSYEQYF.

The chain employs TRBV28 and TRBJ1-2, with D possibly matching TRBD1 (5 bases). V was cut by 8 bases and J by 4 bases, with 17 bases left in between. The CDR3 covers 14 residues. Germline CDR1 and CDR2: MDHEN and SYDVKM. The CDR3, as DNA: TGTGCCAGCGGGCTATGGGGGGGGAGCTATGGCTACACCTTC. The encoded protein is CASGLWGGSYGYTF.

The gene calls are TRBV29-1 and TRBJ2-7, with D tentatively TRBD1 (6 bases). CDR1 SQVTM and CDR2 ANQGSEA come from the germline V gene. The CDR3 loop spans 11 amino acids. Trimming removed 6 bases at V and 5 bases at J, with 11 bases between. The CDR3 nucleotides are TGCAGCGTCCAGGGGTTCAACGAGCAGTACTTC. Protein sequence: CSVQGFNEQYF.

This chain uses TRBV9 with TRBJ1-6, with no clear D. The ends were cut back, 0 bases at V and 5 bases at J, with 6 bases in the middle. The CDR3 runs 14 residues. Germline V gives CDR1 SGDLS, CDR2 YYNGEE. The CDR3 region has the DNA TGTGCCAGCAGCGTAGCCGGGGATAATTCACCCCTCCACTTT. Amino acid sequence: CASSVAGDNSPLHF.

The chain is built from TRBV3-1 (or the pseudogene TRBV3-2) and TRBJ2-7; D is uncertain. The length of the CDR3 is 13 residues. V shed 4 bases and J shed 3 bases, with 10 bases lying between them. CDR1 is LGHDT, CDR2 YNNKEL, per germline (reference sequence). Here the CDR3 DNA reads TGTGCCAGCAGCCTTACTTTGAACTACGAGCAGTACTTC. This translates into CASSLTLNYEQYF.

The V gene is TRBV3-1 (or the pseudogene TRBV3-2), the J gene TRBJ2-2, with TRBD2 matching over 9 bases. V gave up 4 bases and J gave up 5 bases; unmatched junction bases: 8. From germline, CDR1 is LGHDT and CDR2 YNNKEL (reference sequence). This CDR3 comprises 16 residues. This CDR3 reads CASSRLAGVRTGELFF. CDR3 nucleotides: TGTGCCAGCAGCCGATTAGCGGGAGTGAGGACCGGGGAGCTGTTTTTT.

The rearrangement joins TRBV27 to TRBJ2-7, with TRBD2 identical over 9 bases. V shed 5 bases, J shed 3 bases, and the junction held 17 bases outside the gene matches. The CDR3 loop spans 18 amino acids. The germline gives CDR1 MNHEY, CDR2 SMNVEV (reference sequence). In DNA form, the CDR3 reads TGTGCCAGCAGTCCATTCTGGCGGGAGGGCTCCCTTTTCTACGAGCAGTACTTC. It translates to CASSPFWREGSLFYEQYF.